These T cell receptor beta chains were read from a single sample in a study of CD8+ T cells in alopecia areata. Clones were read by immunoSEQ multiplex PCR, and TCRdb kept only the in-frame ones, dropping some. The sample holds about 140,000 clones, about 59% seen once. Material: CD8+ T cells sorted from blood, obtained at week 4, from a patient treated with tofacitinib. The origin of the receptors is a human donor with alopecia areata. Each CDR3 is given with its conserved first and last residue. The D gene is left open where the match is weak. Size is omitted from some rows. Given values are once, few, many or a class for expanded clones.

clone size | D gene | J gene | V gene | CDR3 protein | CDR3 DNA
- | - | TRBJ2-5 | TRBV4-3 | CASSQGVLAGETQYF | TGCGCCAGCAGCCAAGGTGTTCTAGCAGGAGAGACCCAGTACTTC
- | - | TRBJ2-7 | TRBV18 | CASSLRKAYEQYF | TGTGCCAGCTCGCTTAGAAAGGCCTACGAGCAGTACTTC
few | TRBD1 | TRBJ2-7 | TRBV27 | CASSPGQGFHEQYF | TGTGCCAGCAGTCCTGGACAGGGTTTCCACGAGCAGTACTTC
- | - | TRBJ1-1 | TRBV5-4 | CASSLVPGQMNTEAFF | TGTGCCAGCAGCTTGGTCCCCGGACAGATGAACACTGAAGCTTTCTTT
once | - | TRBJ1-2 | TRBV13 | CASSLGRGYGYTF | TGTGCCAGCAGCTTAGGCCGTGGTTATGGCTACACCTTC
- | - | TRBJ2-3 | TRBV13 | CASRTPSTDTQYF | TGTGCCAGCCGGACGCCAAGCACAGATACGCAGTATTTT
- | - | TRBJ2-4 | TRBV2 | CASTGGYREAKNIQYF | TGTGCCAGCACCGGTGGCTACCGGGAGGCCAAAAACATTCAGTACTTC
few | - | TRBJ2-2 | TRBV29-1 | CSAQGAFGELFF | TGCAGCGCCCAAGGGGCTTTCGGGGAGCTGTTTTTT
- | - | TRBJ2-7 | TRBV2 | CASRTWDNSYEQYF | TGTGCCAGCCGTACCTGGGACAACTCCTACGAGCAGTACTTC
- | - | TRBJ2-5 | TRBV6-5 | CASQQYQETQYF | TGTGCCAGCCAACAGTACCAAGAGACCCAGTACTTC
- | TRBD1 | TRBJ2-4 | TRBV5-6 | CASSLEAGGMQNIQYF | TGTGCCAGCAGCTTGGAAGCAGGGGGCATGCAAAACATTCAGTACTTC
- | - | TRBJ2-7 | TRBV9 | CASSVGGGSEQYF | TGTGCCAGCAGCGTTGGAGGTGGGAGCGAGCAGTACTTC
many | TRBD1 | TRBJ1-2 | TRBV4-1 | CASSQTGTGGRGYTF | TGCGCCAGCAGCCAGACCGGGACAGGGGGTAGAGGCTACACCTTC
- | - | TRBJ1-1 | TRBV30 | CAWGGLNPEAFF | TGTGCCTGGGGAGGACTTAATCCCGAAGCTTTCTTT
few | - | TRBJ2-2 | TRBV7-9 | CASSPTLVSRGNTGELFF | TGTGCCAGCAGCCCCACCCTGGTCAGCAGGGGGAACACCGGGGAGCTGTTTTTT
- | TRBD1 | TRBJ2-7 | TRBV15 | CATSRVGQGPYEQYF | TGTGCCACCAGCAGAGTGGGACAGGGACCCTACGAGCAGTACTTC
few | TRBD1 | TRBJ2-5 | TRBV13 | CASSLDREETQYF | TGTGCCAGCAGCTTGGACAGGGAAGAGACCCAGTACTTC